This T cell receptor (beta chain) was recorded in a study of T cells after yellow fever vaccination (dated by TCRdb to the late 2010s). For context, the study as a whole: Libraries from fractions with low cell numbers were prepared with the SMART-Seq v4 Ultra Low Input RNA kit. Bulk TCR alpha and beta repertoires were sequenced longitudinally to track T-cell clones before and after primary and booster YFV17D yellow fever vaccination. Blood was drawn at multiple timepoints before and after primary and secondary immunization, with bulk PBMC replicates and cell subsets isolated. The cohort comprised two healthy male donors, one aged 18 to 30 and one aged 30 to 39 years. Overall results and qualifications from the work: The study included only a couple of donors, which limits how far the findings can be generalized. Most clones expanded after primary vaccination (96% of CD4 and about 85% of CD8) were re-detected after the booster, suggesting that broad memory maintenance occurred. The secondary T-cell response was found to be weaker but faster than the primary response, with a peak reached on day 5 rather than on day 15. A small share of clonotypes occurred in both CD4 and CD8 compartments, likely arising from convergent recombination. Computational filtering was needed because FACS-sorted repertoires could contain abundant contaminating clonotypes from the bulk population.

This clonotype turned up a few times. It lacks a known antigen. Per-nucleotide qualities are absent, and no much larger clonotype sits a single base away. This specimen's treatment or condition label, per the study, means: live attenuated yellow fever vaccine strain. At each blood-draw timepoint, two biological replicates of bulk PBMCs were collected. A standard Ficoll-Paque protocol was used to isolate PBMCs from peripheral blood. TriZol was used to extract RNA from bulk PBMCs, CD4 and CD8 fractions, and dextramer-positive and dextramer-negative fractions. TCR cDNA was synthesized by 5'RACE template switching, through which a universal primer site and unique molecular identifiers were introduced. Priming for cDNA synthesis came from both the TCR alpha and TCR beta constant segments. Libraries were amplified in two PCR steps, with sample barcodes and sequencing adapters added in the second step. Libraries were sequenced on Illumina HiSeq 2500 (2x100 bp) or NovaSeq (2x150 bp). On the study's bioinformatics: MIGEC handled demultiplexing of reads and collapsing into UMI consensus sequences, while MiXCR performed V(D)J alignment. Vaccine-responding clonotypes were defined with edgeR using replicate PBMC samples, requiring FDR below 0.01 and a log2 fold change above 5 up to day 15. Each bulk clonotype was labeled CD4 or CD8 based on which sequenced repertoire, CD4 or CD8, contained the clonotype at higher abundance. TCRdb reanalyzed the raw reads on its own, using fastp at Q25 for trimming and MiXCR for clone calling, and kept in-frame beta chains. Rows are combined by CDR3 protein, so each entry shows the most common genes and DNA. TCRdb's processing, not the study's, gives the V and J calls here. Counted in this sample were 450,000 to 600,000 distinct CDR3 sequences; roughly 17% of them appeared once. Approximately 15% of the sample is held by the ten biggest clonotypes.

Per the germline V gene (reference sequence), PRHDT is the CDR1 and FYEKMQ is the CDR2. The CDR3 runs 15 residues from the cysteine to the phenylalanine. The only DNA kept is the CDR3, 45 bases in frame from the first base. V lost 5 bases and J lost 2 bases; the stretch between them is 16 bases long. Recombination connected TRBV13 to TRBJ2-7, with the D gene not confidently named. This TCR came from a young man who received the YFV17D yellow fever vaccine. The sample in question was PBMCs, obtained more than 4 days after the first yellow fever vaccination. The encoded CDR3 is CASSALGKLAYEQYF. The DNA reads TGTGCCAGCAGCGCCTTAGGGAAATTAGCCTACGAGCAGTACTTC.